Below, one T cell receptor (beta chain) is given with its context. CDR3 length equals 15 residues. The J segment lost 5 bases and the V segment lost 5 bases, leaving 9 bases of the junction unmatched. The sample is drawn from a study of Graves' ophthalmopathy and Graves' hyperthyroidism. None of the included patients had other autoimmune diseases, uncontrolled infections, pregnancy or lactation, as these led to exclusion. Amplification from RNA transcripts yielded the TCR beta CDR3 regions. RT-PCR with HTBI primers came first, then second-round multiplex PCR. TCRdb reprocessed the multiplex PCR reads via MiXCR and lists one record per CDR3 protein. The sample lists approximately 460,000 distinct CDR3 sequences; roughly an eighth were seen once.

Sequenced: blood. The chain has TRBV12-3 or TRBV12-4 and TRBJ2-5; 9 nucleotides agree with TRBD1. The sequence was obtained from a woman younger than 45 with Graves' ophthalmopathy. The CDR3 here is CASSVRQGVGETQYF. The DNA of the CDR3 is TGTGCCAGCAGTGTACGACAGGGGGTAGGGGAGACCCAGTACTTC.